This T cell receptor (beta chain) was captured in a study of T cells after yellow fever vaccination. Study information: Each low-cell-number fraction was prepared by means of SMART-Seq v4 Ultra Low Input.

The CDR3 covers 15 residues. Deletions cut 1 base from V and 7 bases from J, with 13 bases between. Regarding the study as a whole: The secondary response peaked faster, at day 5 versus 15, but was weaker.

This clonotype was picked up many times. Antigen specificity is unknown. Template switching with 5'RACE generated the TCR cDNA and added a universal primer site and UMIs. TCRdb re-called the 5' RACE reads with MiXCR, one entry per CDR3 protein. The table has 250,000 to 400,000 distinct CDR3 sequences, roughly 4% seen once. This TCR was recovered from a man in his late teens or twenties who received the YFV17D yellow fever vaccine. This sample comprised PBMCs, obtained 5 days after the yellow fever booster vaccination. The chain is built from TRBV12-3 or TRBV12-4 and TRBJ2-2; D tentatively fits TRBD1 or TRBD2 (6 bases each). CDR3 bases: TGTGCCAGCAGTTTAGTTCGGGGGCGCAACGGGGAGCTGTTTTTT. Protein sequence: CASSLVRGRNGELFF.